Each of the 9 T cell receptor beta chains below was sequenced from the same sample in a study of blood T cell repertoires in COVID-19. Profiled with immunoSEQ multiplex PCR; TCRdb holds only in-frame clones, not every one. The sample shows some 200,000 clones, approximately 85% of them seen only once. The sequenced sample consisted of peripheral blood. Receptor source: an elderly woman with acute or convalescent COVID-19.

The chain links TRBV9 to TRBJ2-2, with 10 bases matching TRBD2. Germline CDR1 is SGDLS and CDR2 is YYNGEE. V dropped 4 bases and J dropped 4; count of bases not matched to a gene: 7. This CDR3 has 16 amino acids. CDR3 residues: CASSLQREGRTGELFF. In DNA, the CDR3 is TGTGCCAGCAGCCTCCAGCGGGAGGGCCGCACCGGGGAGCTGTTTTTT.

The genes are TRBV15 and TRBJ1-5, with D perhaps TRBD1 (6 bases). CDR1 and CDR2 from the germline V gene are LNHNV and YYDKDF (reference sequence). The V and J ends lost 5 bases and 0 bases respectively, with 17 bases between them. The CDR3 is made up of 17 amino acids. In nucleotides, the CDR3 is TGTGCCACCAGCTCAGGGGCTGGAATATATAGCAATCAGCCCCAGCATTTT. Protein sequence: CATSSGAGIYSNQPQHF.

The chain combines TRBV5-6 with TRBJ1-2; perhaps TRBD1 as D (5 bases). This CDR3 spans 13 amino acids. Trimming shortened V by 3 bases and J by 8 bases, and 14 bases separated the two germline ends. CDR1 and CDR2 (germline): SGHDT, YYEEEE. The CDR3 nucleotides are TGTGCCAGCAGCTCCAACTACAGGAAAGGCTACACCTTC. As protein: CASSSNYRKGYTF.

V gene TRBV7-9 combines with J gene TRBJ1-5; TRBD1 matches at 8 bases. Looked up from germline, CDR1 is SEHNR and CDR2 is FQNEAQ (reference sequence). V trimming: 5 bases; J trimming: 3 bases; junction bases outside the gene matches: 6. This CDR3 contains 15 residues. The DNA for the CDR3 is TGTGCCAGCAGCGCGTCGGGACAGGACAATCAGCCCCAGCATTTT. This encodes CASSASGQDNQPQHF.

The chain employs TRBV7-3 and TRBJ1-6; tentative D call: TRBD1 (5 bases). CDR1 and CDR2 (germline): SGHTA, FQGTGA. V dropped 2 bases and J dropped 10 bases, with 15 bases sitting between them. CDR3 size: 15 residues. The CDR3: CASSLYQGRVSPLHF. CDR3 DNA: TGTGCCAGCAGCTTATACCAGGGAAGGGTATCACCCCTCCACTTT.

The chain uses TRBV11-3 and TRBJ2-3; 8 nucleotides align to TRBD2. Germline V gives CDR1 SGHNT, CDR2 YENEEA. The CDR3 totals 16 residues. Trimming took 6 bases from V and 2 from J; bases not matched to a gene: 10. CDR3 amino acids: CASSRRGGPTTDTQYF. The CDR3 coding sequence is TGTGCCAGCAGTCGCCGCGGGGGGCCTACCACAGATACGCAGTATTTT.

The chain has TRBV5-4 and TRBJ2-3; 11 bases fit TRBD2. Germline CDR1 and CDR2: SGHNT and YYREEE (reference sequence). The CDR3 has 16 amino acids. The V segment lost 3 bases and the J segment 1 base; nucleotides outside the gene matches: 4. The CDR3 nucleotides are TGTGCCAGCAGCTGGGCACTAGCGGGAGGCACAGATACGCAGTATTTT. It specifies CASSWALAGGTDTQYF.

The V and J genes are TRBV28 and TRBJ1-3, with 9 positions matching TRBD1. Germline CDR1 reads MDHEN; CDR2 reads SYDVKM. This CDR3 is 16 amino acids long. V dropped 5 bases and J dropped 1; count of bases not matched to a gene: 6. The CDR3 DNA reads TGTGCCAGCAGTGCCCCCGGACAGGGGTCTGGAAACACCATATATTTT. Protein product: CASSAPGQGSGNTIYF.

The rearrangement joins TRBV5-6 to TRBJ2-3, with 8 bases that match TRBD2. From germline, CDR1 is SGHDT and CDR2 YYEEEE. The CDR3 loop spans 14 amino acids. V gave up 3 bases and J gave up 5 bases; unmatched junction bases: 5. The CDR3 sequence is CASSSGLGGDTQYF. Written as DNA, the CDR3 is TGTGCCAGCAGCTCGGGACTAGGTGGAGATACGCAGTATTTT.